The sequence of this T cell receptor beta chain was determined in a study of PD-1 blockade in classical Hodgkin lymphoma. Time point defined: cycle 4 day 1 (C4D1), after around six weeks of nivolumab. Patients all relapsed after autologous stem cell transplantation, and there was variation in brentuximab vedotin exposure. Trimming shortened V by 9 bases and J by 7 bases, and 17 bases separated the two germline ends. Germline assignment: CDR1 SGHNT and CDR2 YYREEE (reference sequence). CDR3 size: 12 residues. Sequencing used immunoSEQ multiplex PCR; TCRdb keeps in-frame clones, though not all of them. This table holds 27,000 or so clones, about 72% found once. This clone was seen only once.

This chain joins TRBV5-4 and TRBJ2-7, with D possibly TRBD1 on 7 matching bases. Sequencing used peripheral blood mononuclear cells (PBMCs), obtained before the fourth cycle of nivolumab. The TCR sequence derives from a human donor with classical Hodgkin lymphoma. This CDR3 is CATGAGQREQYF. The CDR3 DNA follows: TGTGCCACGGGGGCGGGACAGAGGGAGCAGTACTTC.